The source of this T cell receptor beta chain is a study of T cell responses to AZD1222 COVID-19 vaccine. Analyses pooled second doses at about 4 or about 12 weeks. Comments on this clone: Its antigen is undetermined.

Overall study findings and caveats: The donor cohort was predominantly white British with a female majority, and clonal diversity may have been underestimated. In all cases, repertoires were sampled only after the peak T cell response.

This CDR3 contains 16 residues. V gave up 5 bases and J gave up 0 bases, with 14 bases separating them. Germline CDR1 is SGHAT and CDR2 is FQNNGV. Libraries were prepared by immunoSEQ multiplex PCR; TCRdb keeps only in-frame clonotypes and omits some of them. The table lists more than 120,000 clones, roughly 92% of them singletons. The material was peripheral blood, obtained 28 days after the second AZD1222 dose. The TCR comes from an adult who received the AZD1222 COVID-19 vaccine. The chain recombines TRBV11-2 with TRBJ2-1; a weak D match, TRBD2 (5 bases). The CDR3 region is CASSPTGLNSYNEQFF. In DNA, the CDR3 is TGTGCCAGCAGCCCAACCGGACTCAACTCCTACAATGAGCAGTTCTTC. The full variable domain, rest sourced from reference TRBV11-2 and TRBJ2-1, is EAGVAQSPRYKIIEKRQSVAFWCNPISGHATLYWYQQILGQGPKLLIQFQNNGVVDDSQLPKDRFSAERLKGVDSTLKIQPAKLEDSAVYLCASSPTGLNSYNEQFFGPGTRLTVL.